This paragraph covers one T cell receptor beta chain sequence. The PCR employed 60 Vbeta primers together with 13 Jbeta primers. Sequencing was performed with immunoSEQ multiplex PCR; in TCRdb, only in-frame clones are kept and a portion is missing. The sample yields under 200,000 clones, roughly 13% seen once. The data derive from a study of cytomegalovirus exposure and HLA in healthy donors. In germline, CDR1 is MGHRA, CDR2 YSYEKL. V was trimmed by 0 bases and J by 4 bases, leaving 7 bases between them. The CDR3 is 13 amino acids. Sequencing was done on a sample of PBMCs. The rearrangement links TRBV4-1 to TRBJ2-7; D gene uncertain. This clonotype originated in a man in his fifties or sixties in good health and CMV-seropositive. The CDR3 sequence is CASSQDDRYEQYF. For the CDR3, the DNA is TGCGCCAGCAGCCAAGACGATCGGTACGAGCAGTACTTC.